A single sample is the source of the 32 T cell receptor beta chains below, sequenced in a study of shared clonotypes between healthy human individuals. Method: immunoSEQ multiplex PCR; TCRdb's copy keeps in-frame clones and lacks some. Of some 490,000 clones in the sample, about 78% were seen once. The sequenced material came from PBMCs. The receptors were sampled from a woman between 40 and 50 years old in good health. Some clones in this sample may be carry-over from other donors' samples.

The chain combines TRBV2 with TRBJ2-5; D gene uncertain. The CDR3 loop spans 12 amino acids. Germline V gene data show CDR1 as SNHLY and CDR2 as FYNNEI. V was trimmed by 6 bases and J by 5 bases, leaving 10 bases between them. The CDR3 bases are TGTGCCAGCAGCCCCTCAGACGAGACCCAGTACTTC. Its protein is CASSPSDETQYF. Together with reference TRBV2 and TRBJ2-5, the CDR3 gives the full variable domain: EPEVTQTPSHQVTQMGQEVILRCVPISNHLYFYWYRQILGQKVEFLVSFYNNEISEKSEIFDDQFSVERPDGSNFTLKIRSTKLEDSAMYFCASSPSDETQYFGPGTRLLVL.

The chain links TRBV7-3 to TRBJ2-7; no firm D call. Germline V gives CDR1 SGHTA, CDR2 FQGTGA. The CDR3 loop spans 14 amino acids. Trimming stripped 2 bases from V and 0 bases from J, with 8 bases between. CDR3 in amino acids: CASSLYPISYEQYF. The CDR3 coding sequence is TGTGCCAGCAGCTTATATCCTATCTCCTACGAGCAGTACTTC.

V and J are TRBV7-9 and TRBJ2-1; D gene uncertain. This CDR3 is 13 amino acids long. Germline V gene sequence: CDR1 SEHNR, CDR2 FQNEAQ (reference sequence). Trimming took off 1 base at V and 2 bases at J, with 3 bases between the two ends. The CDR3 DNA sequence: TGTGCCAGCAGCTTAGTTGCCTACAATGAGCAGTTCTTC. This encodes CASSLVAYNEQFF.

V usage is TRBV6-1 and J usage is TRBJ1-1, with D possibly matching TRBD1 (6 bases). CDR3 length: 16 amino acids. Germline CDR1 MNHNS, CDR2 SASEGT. V was clipped by 1 base and J by 0 bases, with 12 bases between them. For the CDR3, the DNA is TGTGCCAGCAGTGAAGGTAAGGGGGTCTTGAACACTGAAGCTTTCTTT. Its protein is CASSEGKGVLNTEAFF.

The V and J genes are TRBV28 and TRBJ2-3; no firm D call. Trimming stripped 4 bases from V and 0 bases from J, with 17 bases between. The CDR3 is 17 amino acids. From germline, CDR1 is MDHEN and CDR2 SYDVKM. CDR3 region: CASSSVDGVLSTDTQYF. In nucleotides, the CDR3 is TGTGCCAGCAGTTCCGTGGATGGGGTACTAAGCACAGATACGCAGTATTTT.

In the case of this clone: The sample contains more than one DNA sequence encoding this CDR3. V and J are TRBV7-2 and TRBJ1-2, with D possibly TRBD1 on 5 matching bases. Trimming cost V 2 bases and J 5 bases, with 6 bases left between them. CDR3 length: 12 amino acids. Germline-derived CDR1 and CDR2 are SGHTA and FQGNSA. The CDR3 DNA reads TGTGCCAGCAGCTTAACAGGTTATGGCTACACCTTC. It encodes CASSLTGYGYTF.

The chain recombines TRBV9 with TRBJ2-2; unclear D gene. The CDR3 has 16 amino acids. CDR1 is SGDLS, CDR2 YYNGEE, per germline. Between the trimmed V and J ends, which lost 0 bases and 2 bases, there was a span of 11 bases. The CDR3 region is CASSVGSGRNTGELFF. DNA for the CDR3: TGTGCCAGCAGCGTAGGGTCCGGTAGAAACACCGGGGAGCTGTTTTTT.

The chain recombines TRBV18 with TRBJ2-2; D ambiguous. CDR3 length: 16 residues. CDR1 and CDR2 from the germline V gene are KGHSH and LQKENI. Trimming removed 0 bases at V and 8 bases at J, with 16 bases between. CDR3 residues: CASSPPSTGHIGELFF. The CDR3 DNA sequence: TGTGCCAGCTCACCACCGAGCACGGGTCATATTGGGGAGCTGTTTTTT.

This chain joins TRBV11-3 and TRBJ2-5, with 8 bases identical to TRBD2. CDR1 and CDR2 from the germline V gene are SGHNT and YENEEA. J lost 3 bases, V lost 3 bases, and 3 bases had no gene match. The CDR3 loop spans 14 amino acids. The CDR3 here is CASSFIAGKETQYF. DNA of the CDR3: TGTGCCAGCAGCTTTATAGCGGGAAAAGAGACCCAGTACTTC.

The V and J genes are TRBV9 and TRBJ1-3, with 8 nucleotides matching TRBD1. Trimming removed 4 bases from V and 2 bases from J; junction bases left unmatched: 8. The CDR3 has 16 residues. Germline lookup yields CDR1 SGDLS and CDR2 YYNGEE. This CDR3 is CASSTTGTGTGNTIYF. The CDR3 DNA reads TGTGCCAGCAGCACTACCGGGACAGGTACTGGAAACACCATATATTTT.

CDR3 region: CAWSVTNYEQYF. The CDR3 DNA reads as TGTGCCTGGAGTGTAACCAACTACGAGCAGTACTTC. The rearrangement joins TRBV30 to TRBJ2-7; D remains unclear. With 0 bases removed from V and 3 bases from J, the gap between germline ends came to 6 bases. Germline V CDR1 and CDR2: GTSNPN, SVGIG (reference sequence). CDR3 length equals 12 residues.

V gene TRBV9 combines with J gene TRBJ1-2; D possibly corresponds to TRBD1 (6 bases). Trimming shortened V by 1 base and J by 4 bases, and 23 bases separated the two germline ends. This CDR3 region has 18 residues. CDR1 and CDR2 from the germline V gene are SGDLS and YYNGEE. For the CDR3, the DNA is TGTGCCAGCAGCGTAATAGCCCCGGGAACGGAGGGGGGCTATGGCTACACCTTC. It translates to CASSVIAPGTEGGYGYTF.

The chain couples TRBV4-1 to TRBJ2-1, with TRBD2 as a possible D gene (5 bases). Germline V gene lookup returns CDR1 MGHRA and CDR2 YSYEKL. The germline V and J ends were trimmed by 0 bases and 10 bases, with 13 bases remaining between them. The CDR3 has 14 residues. The CDR3, as DNA: TGCGCCAGCAGCCAAGAATTACGGGATAGGGAGCAGTTCTTC. It encodes CASSQELRDREQFF.

For the CDR3, the DNA is TGCGCCAGCAGCTTGGGACAGGAAAGCAATCAGCCCCAGCATTTT. Encoded protein: CASSLGQESNQPQHF. The chain recombines TRBV5-1 with TRBJ1-5; D possibly corresponds to TRBD1 (6 bases). V lost 0 bases to trimming and J lost 1 base, with 8 bases between them. CDR3 length: 15 residues. Germline V gene data show CDR1 as SGHRS and CDR2 as YFSETQ.

CDR3 residues: CASSLGFGTSGAYEQYF. CDR3 DNA sequence: TGCGCCAGCAGCTTGGGTTTCGGGACTAGCGGGGCCTACGAGCAGTACTTC. J is TRBJ2-5 and V is TRBV5-1; TRBD2 agrees at 13 bases. The end of the DNA fits TRBJ2-7 better, so the J call may be wrong. Germline V lookup: CDR1 SGHRS, CDR2 YFSETQ. The CDR3 covers 17 residues.

This chain connects TRBV7-2 to TRBJ1-2; the match to TRBD1 covers 9 bases. The V gene's germline CDR1 is SGHTA and CDR2 FQGNSA. The CDR3 is 18 residues long. J lost 4 bases, V lost 5 bases, and 17 bases had no gene match. This CDR3 is CASSPGTGLGLISYGYTF. The CDR3 DNA reads as TGTGCCAGCAGCCCCGGGACAGGGTTGGGTCTAATAAGCTATGGCTACACCTTC.

The CDR3 DNA is TGTGCCAGCAGCTTACAGGGCGCTGAAGCTTTCTTT. This translates into CASSLQGAEAFF. The J gene is TRBJ1-1, the V gene TRBV7-2, with D perhaps TRBD1 (5 bases). Germline CDR1 reads SGHTA; CDR2 reads FQGNSA. The CDR3 length is 12 residues. V lost 2 bases, J lost 6 bases, and 7 bases lay in between.

The V gene is TRBV7-6, the J gene TRBJ2-1; weak D call: TRBD2 (5 bases). The V end was cut by 5 bases, the J end by 8 bases, with 19 bases between. Germline lookup yields CDR1 SGHVS and CDR2 FNYEAQ. This CDR3 spans 15 amino acids. CDR3 sequence reads: CASSLTRVGKDEQFF. CDR3 nucleotides: TGTGCCAGCAGCCTAACTAGAGTGGGGAAAGATGAGCAGTTCTTC.

On this clone: The identical CDR3 is also encoded by other nucleotide sequences in the sample. V is TRBV5-1 and J is TRBJ2-2; D call uncertain. Deletions cut 2 bases from V and 2 bases from J, with 4 bases between. The CDR3 covers 13 residues. CDR1 is SGHRS and CDR2 is YFSETQ in the germline V gene. The CDR3 region is CASSLGNTGELFF. CDR3 DNA sequence: TGCGCCAGCAGCTTAGGAAACACCGGGGAGCTGTTTTTT.

The rearrangement links TRBV28 to TRBJ2-5, with TRBD2 matching 10 bases. The better agreement between TRBJ2-7 and the DNA end casts doubt on the J call. The CDR3 has 15 amino acids. CDR1 and CDR2 (germline): MDHEN, SYDVKM. CDR3 loop: CAVEHSGRSSYEQYF. In DNA form, the CDR3 reads TGTGCCGTGGAACATAGCGGGAGGAGCTCCTACGAGCAGTACTTC.

Concerning this clone: At the DNA level, this CDR3 is encoded by other sequences in the same sample as well. The V gene is TRBV29-1, the J gene TRBJ1-1; the D is unclear. V was pared by 4 bases and J by 1 base, with 10 bases between. The CDR3 is 13 amino acids. The germline gives CDR1 SQVTM, CDR2 ANQGSEA. Here the CDR3 DNA reads TGCAGCGTTGGTGCAGGCGGGAACACTGAAGCTTTCTTT. Its protein product is CSVGAGGNTEAFF.

This sequence joins TRBV10-2 and TRBJ1-2; weak D call: TRBD1 (5 bases). The CDR3 is 13 amino acids. Trimming pared 4 bases from V and 2 bases from J, leaving 8 bases between. Germline lookup yields CDR1 WSHSY and CDR2 SAAADI. The CDR3 nucleotides are TGCGCCAGCAGTGGGCGGGGCAACTATGGCTACACCTTC. Protein sequence: CASSGRGNYGYTF.

The chain employs TRBV5-6 and TRBJ1-3, with TRBD2 identical over 7 bases. The J call is in doubt because the DNA end fits TRBJ2-2 better. The CDR3 loop spans 17 amino acids. CDR1 SGHDT and CDR2 YYEEEE come from the germline V gene. The CDR3 spells CASSFYGDLADTGELFF. As DNA, the CDR3 is TGTGCCAGCAGCTTTTACGGGGACCTAGCGGACACCGGGGAGCTGTTTTTT.

CDR3 nucleotide sequence: TGTGCCAGCAGAGGGCCGGGAGAGACCCAGTACTTC. Amino acid sequence: CASRGPGETQYF. The rearrangement uses TRBV27 and TRBJ2-5; D not certain. CDR1 is MNHEY, CDR2 SMNVEV, per germline (reference sequence). V lost 6 bases and J lost 4, with 9 bases in between. The CDR3 sequence is 12 residues long.

The rearrangement joins TRBV14 to TRBJ1-1; tentatively, D is TRBD1 (6 bases). The CDR3 consists of 17 residues. Germline values: CDR1 SGHDN, CDR2 FVKESK. V dropped 0 bases and J dropped 2 bases, with 16 bases sitting between them. CDR3 sequence: CASSQDAGVGINTEAFF. CDR3 in DNA: TGTGCCAGCAGCCAAGACGCAGGGGTAGGGATCAACACTGAAGCTTTCTTT.

The chain uses TRBV13 and TRBJ2-1; possibly TRBD1 or TRBD2 for D (5 bases each). V was cut by 1 base and J by 6 bases, with 13 bases left in between. Germline-derived CDR1 and CDR2 are PRHDT and FYEKMQ (reference sequence). The CDR3 spans 15 residues. CDR3 sequence: CASSLERTGRNEQFF. Here the CDR3 DNA reads TGTGCCAGCAGCTTAGAGAGGACGGGACGCAATGAGCAGTTCTTC. Together with reference TRBV13 and TRBJ2-1, the CDR3 gives the full variable domain: AAGVIQSPRHLIKEKRETATLKCYPIPRHDTVYWYQQGPGQDPQFLISFYEKMQSDKGSIPDRFSAQQFSDYHSELNMSSLELGDSALYFCASSLERTGRNEQFFGPGTRLTVL.

This chain uses TRBV6-4 with TRBJ2-3, with D unclear. The V gene lost 4 bases and the J gene lost 2 bases, with 7 bases spanning the gap. The CDR3 is 13 residues long. CDR1 MRHNA and CDR2 SNTAGT come from the germline V gene. The CDR3 is CASSVDNTDTQYF. The CDR3 region has the DNA TGTGCCAGCAGTGTCGATAACACAGATACGCAGTATTTT.

The rearrangement uses TRBV7-8 and TRBJ2-7; D ambiguous. CDR1 is SGHVS and CDR2 is FQNEAQ in the germline V gene. The CDR3 spans 11 residues. V was clipped by 6 bases and J by 3 bases, with 6 bases between them. The CDR3 spells CASSSDYEQYF. CDR3 DNA: TGTGCCAGCAGTTCCGACTACGAGCAGTACTTC.

CDR3 protein: CASSALQGVVTDTIYF. CDR3 coding DNA: TGTGCCAGCAGCGCACTACAGGGGGTGGTTACAGACACCATATATTTT. The chain links TRBV9 to TRBJ1-3, with TRBD1 matching 8 bases. V dropped 3 bases and J dropped 8; count of bases not matched to a gene: 13. The CDR3 extends over 16 amino acids. Germline V gene sequence: CDR1 SGDLS, CDR2 YYNGEE.

In its sample, this clone was seen once. This sample also contains other DNA sequences that code for the same CDR3. J is TRBJ2-7 and V is TRBV18, with a tentative D call TRBD1 (6 bases). This CDR3 is 14 amino acids long. The germline V and J ends were trimmed by 6 bases and 0 bases, with 12 bases remaining between them. CDR1 is KGHSH, CDR2 LQKENI, per germline. CDR3 sequence: CASSPQTGSYEQYF. CDR3 nucleotides: TGTGCCAGCTCCCCGCAGACAGGCTCCTACGAGCAGTACTTC.

The J gene is TRBJ2-2, the V gene TRBV7-8, with D perhaps TRBD2 (6 bases). This CDR3 contains 16 residues. In germline, CDR1 is SGHVS, CDR2 FQNEAQ. Trimming removed 5 bases at V and 1 base at J, with 14 bases between. The CDR3 DNA follows: TGTGCCAGCAGCCGTCACCGGGACTTGAACACCGGGGAGCTGTTTTTT. Translating it yields CASSRHRDLNTGELFF.

The chain employs TRBV28 and TRBJ2-7; 10 nucleotides align to TRBD2. Germline assignment: CDR1 MDHEN and CDR2 SYDVKM. J gave up 1 base and V 5 bases, and 5 bases lay outside the gene matches. The CDR3 is made up of 15 amino acids. This CDR3 reads CASSPSSGSSYEQYF. In DNA form, the CDR3 reads TGTGCCAGCAGTCCCTCTAGCGGGAGTTCCTACGAGCAGTACTTC. The full variable domain, completed using reference TRBV28 and TRBJ2-7, is DVKVTQSSRYLVKRTGEKVFLECVQDMDHENMFWYRQDPGLGLRLIYFSYDVKMKEKGDIPEGYSVSREKKERFSLILESASTNQTSMYLCASSPSSGSSYEQYFGPGTRLTVT.